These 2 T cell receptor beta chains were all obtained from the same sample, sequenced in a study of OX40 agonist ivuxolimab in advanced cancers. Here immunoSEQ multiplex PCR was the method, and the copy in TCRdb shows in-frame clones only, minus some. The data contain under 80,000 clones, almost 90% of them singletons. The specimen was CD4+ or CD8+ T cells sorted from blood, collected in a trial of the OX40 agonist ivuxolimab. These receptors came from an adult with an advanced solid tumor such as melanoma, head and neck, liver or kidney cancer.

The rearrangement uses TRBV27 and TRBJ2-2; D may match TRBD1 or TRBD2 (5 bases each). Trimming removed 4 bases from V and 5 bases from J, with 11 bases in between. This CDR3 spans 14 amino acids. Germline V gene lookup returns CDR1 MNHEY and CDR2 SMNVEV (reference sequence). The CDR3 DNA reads TGTGCCAGCAGTTGGGGGAGAGCGACCGGGGAGCTGTTTTTT. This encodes CASSWGRATGELFF.

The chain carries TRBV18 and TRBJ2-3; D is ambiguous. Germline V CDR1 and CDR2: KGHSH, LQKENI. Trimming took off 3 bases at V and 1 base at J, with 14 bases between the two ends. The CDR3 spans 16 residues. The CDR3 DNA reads TGTGCCAGCTCACCGCCTAAGGGTGTGGGCACAGATACGCAGTATTTT. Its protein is CASSPPKGVGTDTQYF.